This paragraph covers one TCR beta chain sequence. The antigen is undetermined. Other DNA sequences in the sample encode the same CDR3. Germline CDR1 is SQVTM and CDR2 is ANQGSEA. Trimming removed 2 bases at V and 1 base at J, with 8 bases between. The CDR3 runs to 13 residues. Blood was collected once per donor into heparin, averaging about 116 mL. The sample belongs to a study of beta chain features in type 1 diabetes. Study-wide context: Cell yields, gender and age were comparable in patients and healthy donors.

General study points: The naive, central memory and Treg TCRB repertoires looked more alike in patients than they did in healthy donors. A possible short-template PCR bias applies equally to patients and controls. There was a moderate but significant shortening of TCRB CDR3s in all four CD4+ subsets of Type 1 diabetes patients.

Reverse transcribing all isolated RNA meant expressed TCRB transcripts were sequenced. This table comes from immunoSEQ multiplex PCR, and its TCRdb copy is limited to in-frame clones, with some not included. The profile shows around 130,000 clones, around 17% of them singletons. Sequenced input: central memory CD4+ T cells from blood. The sequence came from a man aged 30 to 45 with type 1 diabetes. This rearrangement joins TRBV29-1 to TRBJ1-1; no clear D gene. The CDR3 here is CSVETPENTEAFF. The CDR3 DNA reads TGCAGCGTTGAAACCCCAGAGAACACTGAAGCTTTCTTT.